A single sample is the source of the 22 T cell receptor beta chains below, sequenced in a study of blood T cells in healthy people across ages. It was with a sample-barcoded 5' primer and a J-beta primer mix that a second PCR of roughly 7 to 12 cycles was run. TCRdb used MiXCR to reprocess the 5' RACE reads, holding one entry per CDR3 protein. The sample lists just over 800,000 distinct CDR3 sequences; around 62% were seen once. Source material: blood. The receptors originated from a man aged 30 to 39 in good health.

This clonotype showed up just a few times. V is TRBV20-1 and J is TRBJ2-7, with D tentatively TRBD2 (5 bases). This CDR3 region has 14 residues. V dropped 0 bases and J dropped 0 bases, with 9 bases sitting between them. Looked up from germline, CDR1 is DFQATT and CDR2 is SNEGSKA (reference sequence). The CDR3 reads CSARDPGISYEQYF. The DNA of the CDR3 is TGCAGTGCTAGAGATCCCGGGATCTCCTACGAGCAGTACTTC.

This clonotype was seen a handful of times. CDR3 DNA: TGCAGTGCTAGGGATACCGGGACAGGGGGCTTTCCCTCAACTGAAGCTTTCTTT. It encodes CSARDTGTGGFPSTEAFF. This chain uses TRBV20-1 with TRBJ1-1; 12 nucleotides line up with TRBD1. The CDR3 runs 18 residues. The V segment lost 3 bases and the J segment 5 bases; nucleotides outside the gene matches: 16. Germline lookup yields CDR1 DFQATT and CDR2 SNEGSKA (reference sequence).

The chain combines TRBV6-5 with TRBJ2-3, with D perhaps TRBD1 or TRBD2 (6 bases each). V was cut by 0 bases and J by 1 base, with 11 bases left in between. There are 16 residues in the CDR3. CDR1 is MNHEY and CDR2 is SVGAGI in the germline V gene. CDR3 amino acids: CASSYSTEGGTDTQYF. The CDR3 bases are TGTGCCAGCAGTTACTCGACGGAGGGGGGCACAGATACGCAGTATTTT.

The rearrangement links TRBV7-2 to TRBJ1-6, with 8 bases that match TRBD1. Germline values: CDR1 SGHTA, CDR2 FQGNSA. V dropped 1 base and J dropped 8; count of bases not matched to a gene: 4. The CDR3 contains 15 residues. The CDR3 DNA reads TGTGCCAGCAGCTTAGAGGACAGGGTTTATTCACCCCTCCACTTT. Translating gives CASSLEDRVYSPLHF.

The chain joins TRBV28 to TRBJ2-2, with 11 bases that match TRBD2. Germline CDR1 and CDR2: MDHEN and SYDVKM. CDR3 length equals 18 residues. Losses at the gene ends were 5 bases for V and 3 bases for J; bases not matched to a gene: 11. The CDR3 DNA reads TGTGCCAGCAGTGACCCCGGGACTAGCGGATATTACACCGGGGAGCTGTTTTTT. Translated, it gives CASSDPGTSGYYTGELFF.

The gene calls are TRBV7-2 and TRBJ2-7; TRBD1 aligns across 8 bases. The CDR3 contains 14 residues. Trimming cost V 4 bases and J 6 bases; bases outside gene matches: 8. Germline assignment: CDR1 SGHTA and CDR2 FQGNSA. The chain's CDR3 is CASSYQTGACEQYF. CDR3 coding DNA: TGTGCCAGCAGCTACCAGACAGGGGCCTGCGAGCAGTACTTC. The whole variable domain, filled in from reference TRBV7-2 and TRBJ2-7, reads GAGVSQSPSNKVTEKGKDVELRCDPISGHTALYWYRQSLGQGLEFLIYFQGNSAPDKSGLPSDRFSAERTGGSVSTLTIQRTQQEDSAVYLCASSYQTGACEQYFGPGTRLTVT.

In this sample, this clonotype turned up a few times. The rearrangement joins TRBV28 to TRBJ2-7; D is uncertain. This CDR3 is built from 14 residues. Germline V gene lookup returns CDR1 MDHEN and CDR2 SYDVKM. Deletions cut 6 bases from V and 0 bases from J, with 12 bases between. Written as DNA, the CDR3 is TGTGCCAGCAGGGACCTTCCGAGCTCCTACGAGCAGTACTTC. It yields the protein CASRDLPSSYEQYF.

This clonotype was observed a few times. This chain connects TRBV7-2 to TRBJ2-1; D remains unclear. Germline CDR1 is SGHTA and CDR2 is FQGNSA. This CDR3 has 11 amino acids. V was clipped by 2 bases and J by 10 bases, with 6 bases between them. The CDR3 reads CASSLRQEQFF. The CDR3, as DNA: TGTGCCAGCAGCTTACGACAAGAGCAGTTCTTC.

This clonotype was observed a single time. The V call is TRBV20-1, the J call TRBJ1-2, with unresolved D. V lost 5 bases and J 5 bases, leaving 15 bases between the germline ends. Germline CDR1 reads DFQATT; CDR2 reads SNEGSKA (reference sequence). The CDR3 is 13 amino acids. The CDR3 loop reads CSARTGLLYGYTF. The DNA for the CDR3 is TGCAGTGCTCGAACGGGCCTTCTTTATGGCTACACCTTC.

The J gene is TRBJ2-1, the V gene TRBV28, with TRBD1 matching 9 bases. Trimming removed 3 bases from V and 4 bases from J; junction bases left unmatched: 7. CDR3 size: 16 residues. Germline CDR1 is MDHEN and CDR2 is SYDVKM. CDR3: CASSFLGQGRYNEQFF. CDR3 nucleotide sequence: TGTGCCAGCAGTTTCTTGGGACAGGGCCGTTACAATGAGCAGTTCTTC.

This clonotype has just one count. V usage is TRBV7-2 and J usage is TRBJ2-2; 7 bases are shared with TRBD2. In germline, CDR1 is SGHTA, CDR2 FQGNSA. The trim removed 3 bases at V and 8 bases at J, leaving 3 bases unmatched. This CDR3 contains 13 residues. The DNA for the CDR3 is TGTGCCAGCAGCTTTCAGGGACTAGGGGAGCTGTTTTTT. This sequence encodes CASSFQGLGELFF.

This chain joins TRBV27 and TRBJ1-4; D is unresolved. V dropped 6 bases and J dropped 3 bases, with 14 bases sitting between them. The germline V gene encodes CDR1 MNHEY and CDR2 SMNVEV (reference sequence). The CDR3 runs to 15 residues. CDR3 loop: CASSPYWVPNEKLFF. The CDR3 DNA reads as TGTGCCAGCAGCCCATACTGGGTACCTAATGAAAAACTGTTTTTT.

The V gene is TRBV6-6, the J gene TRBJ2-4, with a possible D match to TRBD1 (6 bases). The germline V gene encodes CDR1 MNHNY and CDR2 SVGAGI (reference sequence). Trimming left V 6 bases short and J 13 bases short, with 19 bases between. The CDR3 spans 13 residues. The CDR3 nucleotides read TGTGCCAGCAGCGTAGGAACAGGGAGTGAGCAGTACTTC. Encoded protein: CASSVGTGSEQYF.

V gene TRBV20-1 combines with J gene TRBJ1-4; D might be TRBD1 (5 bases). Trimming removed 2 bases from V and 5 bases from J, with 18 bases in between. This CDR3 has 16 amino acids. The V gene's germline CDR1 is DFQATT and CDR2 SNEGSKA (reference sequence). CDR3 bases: TGCAGTGCTAGACCTCCCACCGGGACCGCGAATGAAAAACTGTTTTTT. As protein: CSARPPTGTANEKLFF.

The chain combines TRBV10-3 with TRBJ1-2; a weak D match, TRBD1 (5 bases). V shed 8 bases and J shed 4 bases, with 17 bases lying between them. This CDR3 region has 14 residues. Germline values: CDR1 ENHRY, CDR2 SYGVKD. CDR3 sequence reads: CAIRPAWGIYGYTF. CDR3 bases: TGTGCCATCCGGCCCGCGTGGGGGATCTATGGCTACACCTTC.

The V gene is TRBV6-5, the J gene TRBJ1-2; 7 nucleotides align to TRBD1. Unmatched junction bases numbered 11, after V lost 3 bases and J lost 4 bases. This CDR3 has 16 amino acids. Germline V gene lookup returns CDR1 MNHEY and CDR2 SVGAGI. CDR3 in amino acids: CASSYWGQTDLYGYTF. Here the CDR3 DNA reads TGTGCCAGCAGTTATTGGGGACAGACCGACCTCTATGGCTACACCTTC.

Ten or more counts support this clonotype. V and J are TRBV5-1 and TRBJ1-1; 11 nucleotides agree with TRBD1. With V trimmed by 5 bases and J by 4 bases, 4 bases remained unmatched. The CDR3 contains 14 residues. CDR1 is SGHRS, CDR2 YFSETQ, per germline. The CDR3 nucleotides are TGCGCCAGCAGACCCGGGACAGGGGGCACTGAAGCTTTCTTT. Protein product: CASRPGTGGTEAFF.

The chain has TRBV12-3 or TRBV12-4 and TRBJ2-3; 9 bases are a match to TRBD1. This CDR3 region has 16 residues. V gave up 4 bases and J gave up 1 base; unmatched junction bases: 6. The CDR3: CASSYRTGVGTDTQYF. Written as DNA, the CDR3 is TGTGCCAGCAGTTACCGGACAGGGGTGGGCACAGATACGCAGTATTTT.

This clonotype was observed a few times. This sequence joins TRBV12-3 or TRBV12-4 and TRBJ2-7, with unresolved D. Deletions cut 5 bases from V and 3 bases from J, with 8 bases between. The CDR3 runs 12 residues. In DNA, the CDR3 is TGTGCCAGCAGTCTCAACCTCTACGAGCAGTACTTC. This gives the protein CASSLNLYEQYF.

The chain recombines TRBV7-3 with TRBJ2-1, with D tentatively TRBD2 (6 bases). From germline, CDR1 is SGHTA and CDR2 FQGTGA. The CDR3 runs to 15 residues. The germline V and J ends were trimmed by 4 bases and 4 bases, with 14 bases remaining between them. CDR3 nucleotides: TGTGCCAGCAGCTCCTACGCGGGGTCGTACAATGAGCAGTTCTTC. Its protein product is CASSSYAGSYNEQFF.

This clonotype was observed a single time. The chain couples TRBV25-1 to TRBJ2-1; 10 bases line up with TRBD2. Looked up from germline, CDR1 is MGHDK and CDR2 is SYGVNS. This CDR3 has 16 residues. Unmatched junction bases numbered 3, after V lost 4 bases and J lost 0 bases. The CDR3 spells CASSAPSGGSYNEQFF. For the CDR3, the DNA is TGTGCCAGCAGTGCTCCTAGCGGGGGCTCCTACAATGAGCAGTTCTTC.

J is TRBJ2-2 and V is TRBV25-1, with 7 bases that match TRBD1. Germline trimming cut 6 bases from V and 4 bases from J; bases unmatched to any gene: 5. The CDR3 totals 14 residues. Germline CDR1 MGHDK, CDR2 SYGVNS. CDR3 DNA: TGTGCCAGCAGACCGGGACAGCTCACCGGGGAGCTGTTTTTT. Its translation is CASRPGQLTGELFF. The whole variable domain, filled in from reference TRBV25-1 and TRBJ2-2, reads EADIYQTPRYLVIGTGKKITLECSQTMGHDKMYWYQQDPGMELHLIHYSYGVNSTEKGDLSSESTVSRIRTEHFPLTLESARPSHTSQYLCASRPGQLTGELFFGEGSRLTVL.